This TCR beta chain comes out of a study of cytomegalovirus exposure and HLA in healthy donors. V was pared by 5 bases and J by 2 bases, with 13 bases between. From germline, CDR1 is MDHEN and CDR2 SYDVKM. The CDR3 is 14 residues long. This clone has only a few counts. The PCR was carried out with 60 Vbeta primers and 13 Jbeta primers. TCRdb keeps only in-frame clones here, not all; method: immunoSEQ multiplex PCR. The sample lists 150,000 to 200,000 clones; about four fifths were seen once. This chain links TRBV28 with TRBJ2-7, with D possibly being TRBD1 (6 bases). This TCR derives from a woman in her forties in good health and CMV-seronegative. The material sequenced was PBMCs. The CDR3: CASSPTGSTYEQYF. The DNA of the CDR3 is TGTGCCAGCAGTCCTACAGGGAGCACCTACGAGCAGTACTTC.